Listed below are T cell receptor beta chains from one sample, sequenced in a study of spatial heterogeneity in lung cancer. TCRdb reanalysed the 5' RACE reads using MiXCR and keeps one entry per CDR3 protein. Of under 15,000 distinct CDR3 sequences detected, 14% appear once; the ten largest clones hold 37%. Sequencing used PBMCs, obtained at surgery. These TCRs come from a male donor with early-stage non-small cell lung cancer. CDR3s include the opening cysteine and the closing phenylalanine or tryptophan. The D gene is left open where the match is weak. Only some rows state a clone size, as once, few, many or a class for expanded clones.

D	size	V	J	DNA	CDR3
TRBD2	few	TRBV9	TRBJ2-3	TGTGCCAGCAGCGTAGAAGTCGCTAGCGGGGGGCACACAGATACGCAGTATTTT	CASSVEVASGGHTDTQYF
TRBD2	.	TRBV29-1	TRBJ2-3	TGCAGCGTAGCGGGGGGTCGAGGGGCTAGCACAGATACGCAGTATTTT	CSVAGGRGASTDTQYF
.	.	TRBV9	TRBJ2-1	TGTGCCAGCAGCGTAGTGACCCCCGCGAGTGAGCAGTTCTTC	CASSVVTPASEQFF
.	.	TRBV2	TRBJ2-7	TGTGCCAGCAGTGAAGTGGCCAGGCCCCACGAGCAGTACTTC	CASSEVARPHEQYF
.	.	TRBV15	TRBJ2-7	TGTGCCACCAGCAGAGCTCAGCGAGCCTACGAGCAGTACTTC	CATSRAQRAYEQYF
TRBD2	few	TRBV4-3	TRBJ2-5	TGCGCCAGCAGCCAAGACTCCACTAGCGGGGGTCGGAAGACCCAGTACTTC	CASSQDSTSGGRKTQYF
TRBD2	.	TRBV5-4	TRBJ2-7	TGTGCCAGCAGCTTAGAGCGGGGGGCCCCCGGAGAACAGTACTTC	CASSLERGAPGEQYF
.	.	TRBV7-2	TRBJ2-3	TGTGCCAGCACCCCCATGGGAATCCATACGCAGTATTTT	CASTPMGIHTQYF
TRBD2	many	TRBV19	TRBJ2-1	TGTGCCAGTAGTACCATGGGGAGCGGGATGTACAATGAGCAGTTCTTC	CASSTMGSGMYNEQFF
.	.	TRBV20-1	TRBJ1-3	TGCAGTGCCCTCAGCGAAAGGGTGAGCTCTGGAAACACCATATATTTT	CSALSERVSSGNTIYF
TRBD1	few	TRBV18	TRBJ2-2	TGTGCCAGCTCACAAGGACAGGGGGCAATGTGGACCGGGGAGCTGTTTTTT	CASSQGQGAMWTGELFF
.	.	TRBV6-6	TRBJ2-3	TGTGCCAGCAGCCGACCGGGACACCGTGGAGATACGCAGTATTTT	CASSRPGHRGDTQYF
TRBD1	.	TRBV6-6	TRBJ2-1	TGTGCCAGCAGTGCCGCCAGGGGGACGATTGAGCAGTTCTTC	CASSAARGTIEQFF
TRBD1	few	TRBV15	TRBJ2-6	TGTGCCACCAGCAGATATCCGGGACAGGGATGGGGAGGGGCCAACGTCCTGACTTTC	CATSRYPGQGWGGANVLTF
.	.	TRBV7-9	TRBJ1-2	TGTGCCAGCAGCTTATCCGGGTACTATGGCTACACCTTC	CASSLSGYYGYTF
TRBD1	many	TRBV13	TRBJ1-6	TGTGCCAGCAGCTCCTTGGAGGCGGGACAGTCACCCCTCCACTTT	CASSSLEAGQSPLHF
.	few	TRBV6-2/TRBV6-3	TRBJ2-5	TGTGCCAGCACTCTTACGTCGGACAGAAGAGAAGTTCGGAGGGATTCCCAGTACTTC	CASTLTSDRREVRRDSQYF
.	many	TRBV5-5	TRBJ2-7	TGTGCCAGCAGCGAACAGTTTTACGAGCAGTACTTC	CASSEQFYEQYF
.	few	TRBV10-3	TRBJ2-3	TGTGCCATCAAGGGGGGGCAGGGAATTTCCACAGATACGCAGTATTTT	CAIKGGQGISTDTQYF
.	few	TRBV7-7	TRBJ2-1	TGTGCCAGCAGCTTAGCGGGGGGAACCTACAATGAGCAGTTCTTC	CASSLAGGTYNEQFF